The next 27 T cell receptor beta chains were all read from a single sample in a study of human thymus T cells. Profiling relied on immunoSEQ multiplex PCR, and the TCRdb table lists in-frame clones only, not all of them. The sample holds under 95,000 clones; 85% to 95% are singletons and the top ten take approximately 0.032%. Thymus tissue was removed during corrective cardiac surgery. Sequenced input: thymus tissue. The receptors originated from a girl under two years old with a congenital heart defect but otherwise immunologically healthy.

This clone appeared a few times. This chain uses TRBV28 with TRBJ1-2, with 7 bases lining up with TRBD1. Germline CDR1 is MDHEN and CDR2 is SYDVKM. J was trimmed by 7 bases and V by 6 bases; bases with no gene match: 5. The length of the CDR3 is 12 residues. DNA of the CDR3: TGTGCCAGCAGCCTCAGGGGGGCTGGCTACACCTTC. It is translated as CASSLRGAGYTF.

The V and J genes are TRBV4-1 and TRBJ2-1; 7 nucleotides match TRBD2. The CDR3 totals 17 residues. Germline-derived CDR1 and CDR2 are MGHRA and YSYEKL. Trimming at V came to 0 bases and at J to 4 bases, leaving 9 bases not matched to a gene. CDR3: CASSQDVYASGYNEQFF. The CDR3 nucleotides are TGCGCCAGCAGCCAAGATGTATACGCTAGCGGATACAATGAGCAGTTCTTC.

The CDR3 sequence is CASSVNQRGDRCYYEQYF. CDR3 bases: TGCGCCAGCAGCGTGAATCAAAGGGGGGACCGTTGTTACTACGAGCAGTACTTC. The J gene is TRBJ2-7, the V gene TRBV5-1; D tentatively fits TRBD1 or TRBD2 (6 bases each). Germline CDR1 is SGHRS and CDR2 is YFSETQ. This CDR3 is built from 18 residues. V was clipped by 4 bases and J by 3 bases, with 26 bases between them. Based on the CDR3 plus reference TRBV5-1 and TRBJ2-7, the full variable domain is KAGVTQTPRYLIKTRGQQVTLSCSPISGHRSVSWYQQTPGQGLQFLFEYFSETQRNKGNFPGRFSGRQFSNSRSEMNVSTLELGDSALYLCASSVNQRGDRCYYEQYFGPGTRLTVT.

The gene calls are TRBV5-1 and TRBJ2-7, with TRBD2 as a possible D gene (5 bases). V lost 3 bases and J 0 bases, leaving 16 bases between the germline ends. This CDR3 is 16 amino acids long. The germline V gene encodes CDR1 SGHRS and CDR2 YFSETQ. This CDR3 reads CASSSPGGESSYEQYF. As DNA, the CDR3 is TGCGCCAGCAGCTCCCCGGGTGGGGAGAGCTCCTACGAGCAGTACTTC.

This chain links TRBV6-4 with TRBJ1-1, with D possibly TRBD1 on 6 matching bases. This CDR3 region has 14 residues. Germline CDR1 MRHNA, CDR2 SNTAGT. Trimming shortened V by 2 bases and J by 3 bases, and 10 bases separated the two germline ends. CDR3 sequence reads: CASSDNPGDTEAFF. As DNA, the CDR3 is TGTGCCAGCAGTGACAACCCAGGGGACACTGAAGCTTTCTTT.

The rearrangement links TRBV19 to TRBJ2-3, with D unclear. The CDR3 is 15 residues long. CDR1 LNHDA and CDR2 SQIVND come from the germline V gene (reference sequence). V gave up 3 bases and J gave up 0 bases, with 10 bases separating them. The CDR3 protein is CASSIVAASTDTQYF. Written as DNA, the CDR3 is TGTGCCAGTAGTATTGTAGCAGCTAGCACAGATACGCAGTATTTT.

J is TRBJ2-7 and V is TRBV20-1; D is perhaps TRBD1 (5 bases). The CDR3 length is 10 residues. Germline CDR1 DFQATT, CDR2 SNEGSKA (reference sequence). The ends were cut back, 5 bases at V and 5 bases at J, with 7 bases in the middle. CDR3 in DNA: TGCAGTGCTGTACAGGACGAGCAGTACTTC. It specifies CSAVQDEQYF.

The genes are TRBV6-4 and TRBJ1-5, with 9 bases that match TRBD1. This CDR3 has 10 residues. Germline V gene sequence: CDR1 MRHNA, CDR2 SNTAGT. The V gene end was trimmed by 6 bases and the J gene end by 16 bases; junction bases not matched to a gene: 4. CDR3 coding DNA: TGTGCCAGCAGCCACAGGGGGCCCCATTTT. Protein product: CASSHRGPHF.

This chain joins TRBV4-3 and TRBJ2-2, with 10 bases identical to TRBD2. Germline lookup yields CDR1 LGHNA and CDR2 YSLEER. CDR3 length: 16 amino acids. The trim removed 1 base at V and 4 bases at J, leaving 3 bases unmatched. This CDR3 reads CASSQASGRCTGELFF. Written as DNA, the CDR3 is TGCGCCAGCAGCCAAGCTAGCGGGAGATGCACCGGGGAGCTGTTTTTT.

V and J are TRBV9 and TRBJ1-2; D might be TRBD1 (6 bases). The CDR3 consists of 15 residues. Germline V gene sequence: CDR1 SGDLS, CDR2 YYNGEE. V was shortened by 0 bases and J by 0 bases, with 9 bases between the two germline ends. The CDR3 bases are TGTGCCAGCAGCGTAGACAGGACAGCTAACTATGGCTACACCTTC. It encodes CASSVDRTANYGYTF. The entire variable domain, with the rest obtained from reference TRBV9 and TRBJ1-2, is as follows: DSGVTQTPKHLITATGQRVTLRCSPRSGDLSVYWYQQSLDQGLQFLIQYYNGEERAKGNILERFSAQQFPDLHSELNLSSLELGDSALYFCASSVDRTANYGYTFGSGTRLTVV.

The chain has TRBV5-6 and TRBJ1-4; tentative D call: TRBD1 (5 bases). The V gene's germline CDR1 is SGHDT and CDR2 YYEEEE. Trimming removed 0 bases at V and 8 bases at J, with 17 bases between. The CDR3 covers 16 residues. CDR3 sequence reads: CASSLGPGHFQEKLFF. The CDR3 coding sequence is TGTGCCAGCAGCTTGGGGCCAGGACATTTCCAAGAAAAACTGTTTTTT. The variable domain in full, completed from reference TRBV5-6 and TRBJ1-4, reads DAGVTQSPTHLIKTRGQQVTLRCSPKSGHDTVSWYQQALGQGPQFIFQYYEEEERQRGNFPDRFSGHQFPNYSSELNVNALLLGDSALYLCASSLGPGHFQEKLFFGSGTQLSVL.

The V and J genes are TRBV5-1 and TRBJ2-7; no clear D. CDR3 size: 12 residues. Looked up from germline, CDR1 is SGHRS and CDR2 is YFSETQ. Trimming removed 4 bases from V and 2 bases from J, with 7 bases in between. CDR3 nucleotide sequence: TGCGCCAGCAGCGTTGGCACCTACGAGCAGTACTTC. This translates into CASSVGTYEQYF.

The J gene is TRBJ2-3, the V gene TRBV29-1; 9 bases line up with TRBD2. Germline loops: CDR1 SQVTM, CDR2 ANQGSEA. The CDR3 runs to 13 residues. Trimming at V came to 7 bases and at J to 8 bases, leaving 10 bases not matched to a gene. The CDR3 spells CSAALAGERTQYF. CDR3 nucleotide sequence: TGCAGCGCCGCACTAGCGGGTGAACGTACGCAGTATTTT.

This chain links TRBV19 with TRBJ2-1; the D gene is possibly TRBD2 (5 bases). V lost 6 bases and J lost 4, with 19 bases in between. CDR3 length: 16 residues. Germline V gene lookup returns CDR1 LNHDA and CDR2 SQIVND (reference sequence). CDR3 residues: CASSLTADGLYNEQFF. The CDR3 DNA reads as TGTGCCAGTAGCCTAACAGCGGACGGGTTATACAATGAGCAGTTCTTC.

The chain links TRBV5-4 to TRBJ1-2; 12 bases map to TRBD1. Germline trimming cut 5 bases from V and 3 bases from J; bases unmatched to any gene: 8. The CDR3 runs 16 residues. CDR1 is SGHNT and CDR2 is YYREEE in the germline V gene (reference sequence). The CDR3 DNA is TGTGCCAGCAGACCGGGGGACAGGGGGCGATACTATGGCTACACCTTC. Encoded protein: CASRPGDRGRYYGYTF.

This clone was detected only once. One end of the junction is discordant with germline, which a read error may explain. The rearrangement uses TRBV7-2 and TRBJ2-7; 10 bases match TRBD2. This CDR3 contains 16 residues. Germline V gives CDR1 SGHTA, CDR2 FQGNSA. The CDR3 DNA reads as TGTGCCAGCGGTCTAGCGGGAGTTCCGAAGAGGCCCTTTTTGGTATTC. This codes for CASGLAGVPKRPFLVF.

The CDR3 bases are TGTGCCAGCAGAAAGAGGCAGGGAGAAGCTTTCTTT. This codes for CASRKRQGEAFF. This sequence joins TRBV27 and TRBJ1-1, with a weak D call TRBD1 (5 bases). Trimming cost V 6 bases and J 8 bases, with 13 bases left between them. Germline assignment: CDR1 MNHEY and CDR2 SMNVEV (reference sequence). This CDR3 is built from 12 residues.

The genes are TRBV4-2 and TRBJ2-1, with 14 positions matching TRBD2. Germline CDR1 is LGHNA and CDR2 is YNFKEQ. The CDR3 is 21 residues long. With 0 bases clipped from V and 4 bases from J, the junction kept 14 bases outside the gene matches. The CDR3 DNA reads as TGTGCCAGCAGCCAAGAGGGACTAGCGGGAGTCCCATACGAACGTTACAATGAGCAGTTCTTC. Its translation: CASSQEGLAGVPYERYNEQFF.

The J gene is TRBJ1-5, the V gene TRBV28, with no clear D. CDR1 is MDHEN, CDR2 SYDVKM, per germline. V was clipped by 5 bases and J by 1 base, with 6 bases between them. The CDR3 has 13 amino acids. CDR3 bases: TGTGCCAGCAGTAGAAGCAGCAATCAGCCCCAGCATTTT. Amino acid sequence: CASSRSSNQPQHF.

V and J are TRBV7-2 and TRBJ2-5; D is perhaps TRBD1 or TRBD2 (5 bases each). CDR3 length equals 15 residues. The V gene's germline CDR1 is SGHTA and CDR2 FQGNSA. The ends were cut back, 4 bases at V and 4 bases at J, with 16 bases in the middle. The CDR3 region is CASSYGGPPRETQYF. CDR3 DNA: TGTGCCAGCAGCTATGGGGGTCCCCCTCGAGAGACCCAGTACTTC.

In DNA, the CDR3 is TGTGCCAGCAGCCAAGGGCAGGGCCAGGAAGGAAACACCATATATTTT. Residues: CASSQGQGQEGNTIYF. The gene calls are TRBV14 and TRBJ1-3, with TRBD1 as a possible D gene (5 bases). CDR1 SGHDN and CDR2 FVKESK come from the germline V gene. Deletions cut 1 base from V and 4 bases from J, with 14 bases between. The CDR3 extends over 16 amino acids.

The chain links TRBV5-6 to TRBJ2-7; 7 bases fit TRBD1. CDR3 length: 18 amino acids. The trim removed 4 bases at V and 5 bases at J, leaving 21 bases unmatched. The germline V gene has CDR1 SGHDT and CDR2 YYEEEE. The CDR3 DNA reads TGTGCCAGCAGCCCAGGGACAGTGCCTCTAAGACTACCGGACGAGCAGTACTTC. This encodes CASSPGTVPLRLPDEQYF. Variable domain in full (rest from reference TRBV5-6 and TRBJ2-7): DAGVTQSPTHLIKTRGQQVTLRCSPKSGHDTVSWYQQALGQGPQFIFQYYEEEERQRGNFPDRFSGHQFPNYSSELNVNALLLGDSALYLCASSPGTVPLRLPDEQYFGPGTRLTVT.

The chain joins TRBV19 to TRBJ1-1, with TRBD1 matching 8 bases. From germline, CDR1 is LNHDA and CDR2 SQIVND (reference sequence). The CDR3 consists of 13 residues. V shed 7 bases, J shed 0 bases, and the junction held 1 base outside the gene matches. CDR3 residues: CASTDRVNTEAFF. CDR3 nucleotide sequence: TGTGCCAGTACGGACAGGGTGAACACTGAAGCTTTCTTT.

The CDR3 sequence: CASSYVAVCSYNEQFF. The DNA of the CDR3 is TGTGCCAGCAGTTATGTAGCGGTTTGCTCCTACAATGAGCAGTTCTTC. The chain is built from TRBV6-6 and TRBJ2-1; tentatively, D is TRBD2 (6 bases). CDR1 and CDR2 from the germline V gene are MNHNY and SVGAGI (reference sequence). Trimming shortened V by 3 bases and J by 0 bases, and 12 bases separated the two germline ends. CDR3 length equals 16 residues.

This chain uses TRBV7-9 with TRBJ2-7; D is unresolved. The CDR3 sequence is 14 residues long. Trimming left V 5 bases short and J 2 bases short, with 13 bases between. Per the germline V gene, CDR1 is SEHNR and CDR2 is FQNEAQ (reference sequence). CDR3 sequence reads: CASSQGNRTYEQYF. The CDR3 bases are TGTGCCAGCAGCCAAGGGAACAGAACCTACGAGCAGTACTTC.

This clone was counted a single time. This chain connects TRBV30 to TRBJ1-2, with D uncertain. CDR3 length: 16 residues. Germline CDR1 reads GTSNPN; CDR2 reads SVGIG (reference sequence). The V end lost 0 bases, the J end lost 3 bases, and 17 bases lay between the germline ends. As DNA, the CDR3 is TGTGCCTGGAGTGTAGAAACGTATCCAGGTTACTATGGCTACACCTTC. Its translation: CAWSVETYPGYYGYTF.

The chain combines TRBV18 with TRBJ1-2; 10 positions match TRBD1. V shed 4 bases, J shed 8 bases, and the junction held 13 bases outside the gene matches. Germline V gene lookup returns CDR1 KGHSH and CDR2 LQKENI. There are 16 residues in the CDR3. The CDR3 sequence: CASSRHPGQGWEGYTF. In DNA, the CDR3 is TGTGCCAGCTCACGTCATCCGGGACAGGGGTGGGAAGGCTACACCTTC.